These 25 T cell receptor beta chains originate from one sample sequenced in a study of T cell repertoires in cytomegalovirus infection. No antigen has been assigned to these receptors. TCRdb re-derived calls from the reads in MiXCR, one entry per CDR3 protein. The repertoire holds about 920,000 distinct CDR3 sequences, with less than 40% as singletons. Sequenced material: cultured CD8+ T cells from PBMCs, taken from culture after CMV antigen stimulation. The source of these receptors is a human donor in good health (CMV status not recorded). Some clones in this sample may be carry-over from other donors' samples.

For the CDR3, the DNA is TGTGTCAGTAACTCACAGGGCCCGAACACTGAAGCTTTCTTT. Translating it yields CVSNSQGPNTEAFF. The chain links TRBV7-1 to TRBJ1-1; D is possibly TRBD1 (6 bases). TRBV7-1 is an ORF, with its function uncertain. The length of the CDR3 is 14 residues.

The CDR3 sequence: CASSQVQTGYEQYF. As DNA, the CDR3 is TGCGCCAGCAGCCAAGTACAAACAGGGTACGAGCAGTACTTC. The chain couples TRBV4-1 to TRBJ2-7, with D perhaps matching TRBD1 (6 bases). Germline values: CDR1 MGHRA, CDR2 YSYEKL. The germline V and J ends were trimmed by 1 base and 4 bases, with 11 bases remaining between them. CDR3 length equals 14 residues.

This clonotype was seen many times. This chain links TRBV7-8 with TRBJ1-1; D might be TRBD1 (5 bases). CDR3 length equals 15 residues. V dropped 3 bases and J dropped 4 bases, with 15 bases sitting between them. Germline CDR1 is SGHVS and CDR2 is FQNEAQ. The chain's CDR3 is CASSLVRGQLTEAFF. In DNA, the CDR3 is TGTGCCAGCAGCTTGGTGAGAGGACAACTCACTGAAGCTTTCTTT.

This clonotype was counted a few times. The gene calls are TRBV12-3 or TRBV12-4 and TRBJ2-3; TRBD1 agrees at 9 bases. This CDR3 contains 17 residues. Trimming cost V 3 bases and J 2 bases; bases outside gene matches: 9. The CDR3 nucleotides read TGTGCCAGCAGTTTCAATCCGGGACAGGGTTACACAGATACGCAGTATTTT. It translates to CASSFNPGQGYTDTQYF.

The chain uses TRBV20-1 and TRBJ2-1, with D perhaps matching TRBD1 (5 bases). This CDR3 is built from 14 residues. Germline V CDR1 and CDR2: DFQATT, SNEGSKA (reference sequence). V was shortened by 5 bases and J by 2 bases, with 13 bases between the two germline ends. The CDR3 here is CSAPPPGTYNEQFF. The CDR3 DNA reads TGCAGTGCTCCCCCCCCAGGGACCTACAATGAGCAGTTCTTC.

The chain employs TRBV7-9 and TRBJ1-1; D might be TRBD1 (5 bases). CDR1 SEHNR and CDR2 FQNEAQ come from the germline V gene (reference sequence). CDR3 size: 13 residues. Trimming pared 5 bases from V and 5 bases from J, leaving 12 bases between. CDR3 loop: CASSPGLRTEAFF. DNA for the CDR3: TGTGCCAGCAGCCCGGGGCTCAGGACTGAAGCTTTCTTT.

This clonotype was detected a few times. The chain is built from TRBV19 and TRBJ2-5; the match to TRBD1 covers 7 bases. Germline V CDR1 and CDR2: LNHDA, SQIVND (reference sequence). Germline trimming cut 8 bases from V and 5 bases from J; bases unmatched to any gene: 14. This CDR3 comprises 15 residues. Here the CDR3 reads CASSGPQGGEETQYF. CDR3 sequence (DNA): TGTGCCAGTTCAGGGCCCCAAGGGGGCGAGGAGACCCAGTACTTC.

This clonotype was found a few times. The gene calls are TRBV7-9 and TRBJ2-5; D may be TRBD1 (5 bases). The V end was cut by 1 base, the J end by 3 bases, with 9 bases between. The germline gives CDR1 SEHNR, CDR2 FQNEAQ (reference sequence). This CDR3 comprises 14 residues. In nucleotides, the CDR3 is TGTGCCAGCAGCTTAGTTCAGACAGAAGAGACCCAGTACTTC. Translation: CASSLVQTEETQYF.

The chain employs TRBV6-2 or TRBV6-3 and TRBJ1-1; D might be TRBD1 (5 bases). Germline assignment: CDR1 MNHEY and CDR2 SVGEGT. This CDR3 region has 14 residues. The V and J ends lost 5 bases and 2 bases respectively, with 12 bases between them. The CDR3: CASSIYGQNTEAFF. As DNA, the CDR3 is TGTGCCAGCAGTATCTATGGACAAAACACTGAAGCTTTCTTT.

The table lists this clonotype with many counts. V and J are TRBV19 and TRBJ2-2; D possibly corresponds to TRBD2 (6 bases). Per germline, CDR1 LNHDA and CDR2 SQIVND (reference sequence). This CDR3 is built from 13 residues. Trimming removed 4 bases from V and 6 bases from J, with 9 bases in between. The CDR3 DNA follows: TGTGCCAGTAGTACCGGGGGTTCCGGGGAGCTGTTTTTT. It yields the protein CASSTGGSGELFF. Full variable domain (rest looked up from reference TRBV19 and TRBJ2-2): DGGITQSPKYLFRKEGQNVTLSCEQNLNHDAMYWYRQDPGQGLRLIYYSQIVNDFQKGDIAEGYSVSREKKESFPLTVTSAQKNPTAFYLCASSTGGSGELFFGEGSRLTVL.

This CDR3 is CASSQLIQAYTEAFF. The CDR3 DNA follows: TGCGCCAGCAGCCAATTAATACAAGCCTACACTGAAGCTTTCTTT. The chain links TRBV4-1 to TRBJ1-1; D is ambiguous. Trimming shortened V by 2 bases and J by 3 bases, and 13 bases separated the two germline ends. Germline V gives CDR1 MGHRA, CDR2 YSYEKL. This CDR3 contains 15 residues.

This clonotype was counted only a few times. The rearrangement links TRBV6-2 or TRBV6-3 to TRBJ2-1; unclear D gene. The V gene lost 4 bases and the J gene lost 9 bases, with 16 bases spanning the gap. Germline V gene data show CDR1 as MNHEY and CDR2 as SVGEGT. This CDR3 contains 14 residues. CDR3 nucleotide sequence: TGTGCCAGCAGTTTCCACGGTGTCTTGATTGAGCAGTTCTTC. As protein: CASSFHGVLIEQFF.

The chain links TRBV4-1 to TRBJ2-1, with D perhaps matching TRBD1 or TRBD2 (6 bases each). The CDR3 covers 15 residues. Germline V gene data show CDR1 as MGHRA and CDR2 as YSYEKL. V was clipped by 1 base and J by 7 bases, with 14 bases between them. The CDR3 bases are TGCGCCAGCAGCCAAGCGGGGGCCCCGTCTAATGAGCAGTTCTTC. It is translated as CASSQAGAPSNEQFF.

This clonotype was counted between two and nine times. The genes are TRBV20-1 and TRBJ2-1, with 7 bases identical to TRBD1. V lost 1 base to trimming and J lost 0 bases; unmatched junction nucleotides: 3. The CDR3 totals 15 residues. In germline, CDR1 is DFQATT, CDR2 SNEGSKA (reference sequence). Written as DNA, the CDR3 is TGCAGTGCTAGAGGACAGGGCGGCTCCTACAATGAGCAGTTCTTC. This codes for CSARGQGGSYNEQFF.

This clonotype was observed a few times. The chain recombines TRBV10-1 with TRBJ1-2; 8 bases are shared with TRBD1. Germline-derived CDR1 and CDR2 are WNHNN and SYGVQD (reference sequence). V was clipped by 5 bases and J by 3 bases; unmatched bases: 8. The CDR3 runs 15 residues. The CDR3 sequence is CASSRTGIKDYGYTF. DNA for the CDR3: TGCGCCAGCAGTCGGACAGGGATTAAGGACTATGGCTACACCTTC.

This clonotype was seen more than once but under ten times. CDR3 DNA: TGTGCCAGCAGCTTAGGATTGAATTCACCCCTCCACTTT. This gives the protein CASSLGLNSPLHF. The chain employs TRBV27 and TRBJ1-6; no clear D gene. CDR3 length equals 13 residues. Deletions cut 6 bases from V and 7 bases from J, with 10 bases between. Per the germline V gene, CDR1 is MNHEY and CDR2 is SMNVEV (reference sequence).

V and J are TRBV20-1 and TRBJ1-1, with 8 bases aligning to TRBD1. The CDR3 is made up of 15 amino acids. V lost 0 bases, J lost 8 bases, and 11 bases stayed unmatched. Germline V gene data show CDR1 as DFQATT and CDR2 as SNEGSKA (reference sequence). CDR3 nucleotides: TGCAGTGCTAGAGATGATGCAGGGGGCGAGGGGGAAGCTTTCTTT. Translation gives CSARDDAGGEGEAFF.

Only a few counts were recorded for this clonotype. J is TRBJ2-3 and V is TRBV6-5; 7 bases line up with TRBD1. V lost 3 bases, J lost 2 bases, and 8 bases stayed unmatched. This CDR3 contains 16 residues. The germline V gene encodes CDR1 MNHEY and CDR2 SVGAGI. The CDR3 region is CASSYLRDSATDTQYF. CDR3 DNA: TGTGCCAGCAGTTATCTCCGGGACAGCGCCACAGATACGCAGTATTTT.

Details on this clonotype: This is likely a read error, given that the CDR3 carries no conserved phenylalanine or tryptophan at its end. This chain uses TRBV6-2 or TRBV6-3 with TRBJ2-5, with 9 bases fitting TRBD2. After removal of 0 bases from V and 5 bases from J, the junction contained 19 bases not matched to a gene. CDR3 size: 20 residues. The germline V gene encodes CDR1 MNHEY and CDR2 SVGEGT. The CDR3 is CASSYSRGKKAGGPGETQYY. The CDR3 bases are TGTGCCAGCAGTTACTCGAGGGGGAAGAAAGCGGGGGGACCAGGGGAGACCCAGTACTAC.

The chain employs TRBV6-1 and TRBJ2-1; maybe TRBD1 (6 bases). The CDR3 covers 14 residues. Germline V gene data show CDR1 as MNHNS and CDR2 as SASEGT. V shed 2 bases and J shed 3 bases, with 8 bases lying between them. The CDR3 DNA reads TGTGCCAGCAGTGAATGGACAGTCTACAATGAGCAGTTCTTC. This encodes CASSEWTVYNEQFF.

The V gene is TRBV6-6, the J gene TRBJ2-7; 7 bases align to TRBD1. After removal of 2 bases from V and 6 bases from J, the junction contained 1 base not matched to a gene. Germline loops: CDR1 MNHNY, CDR2 SVGAGI (reference sequence). CDR3 size: 12 residues. CDR3 residues: CASSYTGAEQYV. The CDR3 DNA reads TGTGCCAGCAGTTACACAGGGGCCGAGCAGTACGTC.

The chain couples TRBV15 to TRBJ2-2; 7 nucleotides align to TRBD1. V trimming: 0 bases; J trimming: 5 bases; junction bases outside the gene matches: 9. CDR1 and CDR2 from the germline V gene are LNHNV and YYDKDF (reference sequence). There are 17 residues in the CDR3. The CDR3 reads CATSRDRRGRGTGELFF. The CDR3 DNA follows: TGTGCCACCAGCAGAGACCGAAGGGGGCGCGGAACCGGGGAGCTGTTTTTT.

About this clonotype: One junction end disagrees with the germline gene, perhaps due to a read error. V gene TRBV7-7 combines with J gene TRBJ2-2, with 10 bases aligning to TRBD2. The CDR3 sequence is 15 residues long. Looked up from germline, CDR1 is SSHAT and CDR2 is FNYEAQ (reference sequence). CDR3: CASSFLAGETGELFF. CDR3 sequence (DNA): TGTGCTAGCAGCTTCCTAGCGGGGGAGACCGGGGAGCTGTTTTTT.

The J gene is TRBJ2-7, the V gene TRBV7-9, with D perhaps matching TRBD1 (5 bases). Trimming shortened V by 1 base and J by 4 bases, and 8 bases separated the two germline ends. The CDR3 contains 13 residues. CDR1 is SEHNR and CDR2 is FQNEAQ in the germline V gene (reference sequence). CDR3 loop: CASSLEGQYEQYF. CDR3 in DNA: TGTGCCAGCAGCTTAGAGGGGCAATACGAGCAGTACTTC.

The chain employs TRBV5-5 and TRBJ2-7; D ambiguous. V lost 7 bases, J lost 3 bases, and 14 bases lay in between. Germline-derived CDR1 and CDR2 are SGHKS and YYEKEE (reference sequence). The CDR3 is made up of 13 amino acids. The DNA for the CDR3 is TGTGCCAGCCGCTCTGGGGTGGGCTACGAGCAGTACTTC. Encoded protein: CASRSGVGYEQYF.